This is a list of T cell receptor beta chains from one sample in a study of blood T cell repertoires in COVID-19. Libraries were prepared by immunoSEQ multiplex PCR; TCRdb keeps only in-frame clonotypes and omits some of them. The sample records 360,000 or so clones, roughly 90% being singletons. The sample comprised PBMCs or T cells enriched from blood (not recorded which). These receptors came from a woman aged 25 to 39 who had been exposed to COVID-19. CDR3s leave out the opening cysteine and the closing phenylalanine or tryptophan. Clone size appears in some rows only: once, few, many, or a class for an expanded clone.

>TRBV28|TRBJ2-4|NA
ARWEDDTVTNIQY
>TRBV11-2|TRBJ2-2|once
AINLNGLAGPNTGELF
>TRBV14|TRBJ2-7|NA
ASSQGTGSVGEQY
>TRBV12-5|TRBJ2-1|NA
ASGLEAGGEQF
>TRBV9|TRBJ2-3|once
ASSRGPSTDTQY
>TRBV28|TRBJ1-2|NA
ASSQENFQGFHYGYT
>TRBV5-8|TRBJ2-7|many
ASSPEGSDEQY
>TRBV4-2|TRBJ1-2|NA
ASSQDTAAPHYGYT
>TRBV2|TRBJ1-1|NA
ASSVGGDTEAF
>TRBV3-1/TRBV3-2|TRBJ1-2|NA
ASSPGTGGRYGYT
>TRBV9|TRBJ2-2|NA
ASSVGGETGELF
>TRBV27|TRBJ2-1|NA
ASTRGSYNEQF
>TRBV19|TRBJ1-6|NA
ASRFTGDSPLH
>TRBV7-2|TRBJ1-4|NA
ASSRRVNEKLF
>TRBV10-3|TRBJ2-1|NA
AIRTGRSGDEQF
>TRBV6-5|TRBJ1-3|NA
ASTLGNTIY
>TRBV11-3|TRBJ1-1|NA
ASSLDTPRGNTEAF
>TRBV19|TRBJ2-7|NA
ASSIESTGYGEQY
>TRBV27|TRBJ1-1|NA
ASSWGQGRGEAF
>TRBV2|TRBJ1-4|NA
ASSRQEAEKLF
>TRBV15|TRBJ2-1|once
ATSRDRGNEQF
>TRBV28|TRBJ1-5|NA
ASTTQGAGQPQH
>TRBV15|TRBJ1-4|few
ATSRDRFEKLF
>TRBV30|TRBJ1-3|NA
AWDRGGGNTIY
>TRBV10-3|TRBJ2-3|NA
AISTSPQDTQY
>TRBV11-2|TRBJ1-5|NA
ASSPSAGNQPQH
>TRBV28|TRBJ1-1|NA
ASSLSGGAEAF
>TRBV9|TRBJ2-7|NA
ASSVGGGVTEQY
>TRBV27|TRBJ1-6|NA
ASSFSTGSSYNSPLH
>TRBV27|TRBJ1-5|NA
ASRLTGSNQPQH
>TRBV28|TRBJ2-7|NA
ASRSQEGEQY
>TRBV24-1|TRBJ1-1|once
ATSAPGQGGTEAF
>TRBV19|TRBJ2-3|NA
ASSIDSGLTDTQY
>TRBV5-1|TRBJ1-5|NA
ASSIGTGNQPQH
>TRBV29-1|TRBJ1-1|NA
SVEEGSKVAF
>TRBV5-1|TRBJ2-1|NA
ASSRGPLDEQF
>TRBV5-1|TRBJ2-5|NA
ASRLRDSRTSGRAQETQY
>TRBV10-3|TRBJ1-1|NA
AISRDTWNTEAF
>TRBV10-3|TRBJ2-1|NA
AISSPSVNEQF
>TRBV12-3/TRBV12-4|TRBJ1-1|NA
ASSLLTNTEAF
>TRBV30|TRBJ1-4|NA
AWATLRGATNEKLF
>TRBV12-5|TRBJ1-3|NA
ASGLVPGDSGNTIY
>TRBV29-1|TRBJ2-3|NA
SARAATEDTQY
>TRBV25-1|TRBJ2-3|NA
ASTRQGASDTQY
>TRBV7-6|TRBJ2-5|NA
ASSLSASPQETQY
>TRBV5-6|TRBJ1-2|NA
ASSAGTGAFFGYT
>TRBV13|TRBJ2-7|once
ASRWGRTSGSFSEQY
>TRBV18|TRBJ1-1|NA
ASSPQGVVGTEAF
>TRBV19|TRBJ2-7|NA
ASSSGQSYEQY
>TRBV27|TRBJ1-3|NA
ASASGGPGNTIY
>TRBV21-1|TRBJ2-4|NA
ASSSGGQTLAKNIQY
>TRBV10-3|TRBJ2-3|NA
AISESEVDTQY